The 8 T cell receptor beta chains reported below all come from one sample, sequenced in a study of shared clonotypes between healthy human individuals. Data came from immunoSEQ multiplex PCR; TCRdb stores just in-frame clones and leaves some out. The table has 550,000 to 600,000 clones, around 78% seen once. Sequencing was performed on PBMCs. These receptors were collected from a woman in her forties in good health. Some clones in this sample may be carry-over from other donors' samples.

As concerns this clone: With a much larger clone just one base away, this may be a read error. The V call is TRBV6-5, the J call TRBJ1-1; the match to TRBD1 covers 7 bases. Germline loops: CDR1 MNHEY, CDR2 SVGAGI. J was trimmed by 5 bases and V by 4 bases; bases with no gene match: 4. The CDR3 extends over 13 amino acids. In nucleotides, the CDR3 is TGTGCCAGCAGTTTGACAGGGTATACTGAAGCTTTCTTT. Encoded protein: CASSLTGYTEAFF.

The CDR3 is CASSLAGLAGIYEQYF. The CDR3 DNA follows: TGTGCCAGCAGCTTGGCCGGACTAGCGGGGATCTACGAGCAGTACTTC. V is TRBV5-8 and J is TRBJ2-7; the match to TRBD2 covers 12 bases. Germline V gives CDR1 SGHTS, CDR2 YDEGEE. The CDR3 has 16 amino acids. V lost 0 bases and J lost 3; bases outside the gene matches: 4.

This chain uses TRBV5-1 with TRBJ1-4, with D perhaps TRBD1 (6 bases). The germline gives CDR1 SGHRS, CDR2 YFSETQ. V lost 2 bases and J 8 bases, leaving 10 bases between the germline ends. This CDR3 is 13 amino acids long. CDR3: CASSLGQQEKLFF. The CDR3 DNA reads as TGCGCCAGCAGCTTAGGACAGCAGGAAAAACTGTTTTTT.

The chain couples TRBV10-2 to TRBJ2-5, with D unclear. V lost 5 bases and J lost 2, with 9 bases in between. This CDR3 contains 13 residues. CDR1 is WSHSY, CDR2 SAAADI, per germline. CDR3 DNA sequence: TGCGCCAGCAGTAGAAGGCCTCAAGAGACCCAGTACTTC. Translation: CASSRRPQETQYF.

DNA for the CDR3: TGTGCCAGCAGTTACTCGAGACTAGCGGGTTCAGATACGCAGTATTTT. Protein product: CASSYSRLAGSDTQYF. The chain uses TRBV6-6 and TRBJ2-3, with 10 bases identical to TRBD2. With V trimmed by 0 bases and J by 4 bases, 4 bases remained unmatched. CDR1 MNHNY and CDR2 SVGAGI come from the germline V gene (reference sequence). The CDR3 is 16 amino acids.

This chain connects TRBV28 to TRBJ1-5; TRBD1 is a possible D gene (5 bases). Germline V gives CDR1 MDHEN, CDR2 SYDVKM. Trimming pared 7 bases from V and 2 bases from J, leaving 15 bases between. This CDR3 has 15 residues. CDR3 in DNA: TGTGCCAGCATAATAACCCGAGGGGGCAATCAGCCCCAGCATTTT. Translated, it gives CASIITRGGNQPQHF.

The chain joins TRBV7-7 to TRBJ2-6; D is unclear. The V end lost 3 bases, the J end lost 2 bases, and 11 bases lay between the germline ends. Looked up from germline, CDR1 is SSHAT and CDR2 is FNYEAQ (reference sequence). The CDR3 has 16 residues. In nucleotides, the CDR3 is TGTGCCAGCAGCTTGGGTCCTAGTACTGGGGCCAACGTCCTGACTTTC. It is translated as CASSLGPSTGANVLTF.

The chain joins TRBV5-6 to TRBJ2-3, with 7 nucleotides matching TRBD1. V lost 4 bases, J lost 0 bases, and 2 bases stayed unmatched. The CDR3 loop spans 14 amino acids. CDR1 and CDR2 from the germline V gene are SGHDT and YYEEEE. As DNA, the CDR3 is TGTGCCAGCAGCGCGACAGGGAGCACAGATACGCAGTATTTT. Translating gives CASSATGSTDTQYF. Drawing the rest from reference TRBV5-6 and TRBJ2-3, the complete variable domain is DAGVTQSPTHLIKTRGQQVTLRCSPKSGHDTVSWYQQALGQGPQFIFQYYEEEERQRGNFPDRFSGHQFPNYSSELNVNALLLGDSALYLCASSATGSTDTQYFGPGTRLTVL.